These 29 T cell receptor beta chains share one sample of origin, sequenced in a study of response to subunit inactivated influenza vaccine. TCRdb independently ran MiXCR on the RT-PCR reads; one entry per CDR3 protein. This table holds 600,000 to 850,000 distinct CDR3 sequences, approximately 15% found once. Sequenced material: PBMCs from blood, taken roughly 15 days before vaccination. The receptors stem from a man aged 50-60 years who received an inactivated influenza vaccine.

The chain links TRBV9 to TRBJ1-5, with TRBD1 matching over 7 bases. The CDR3 runs to 15 residues. Trimming cost V 4 bases and J 0 bases; bases outside gene matches: 4. Germline V gene data show CDR1 as SGDLS and CDR2 as YYNGEE. DNA of the CDR3: TGTGCCAGCAGCCCAGGACAGGATAGCAATCAGCCCCAGCATTTT. Translated, it gives CASSPGQDSNQPQHF.

The J gene is TRBJ2-3, the V gene TRBV4-2, with 9 bases identical to TRBD1. With 2 bases clipped from V and 6 bases from J, the junction kept 6 bases outside the gene matches. The CDR3 sequence is 15 residues long. Germline values: CDR1 LGHNA, CDR2 YNFKEQ. CDR3 amino acids: CASSQTDRGVDTQYF. The CDR3 region has the DNA TGTGCCAGCAGCCAAACGGACAGGGGAGTGGATACGCAGTATTTT.

This clonotype was recorded many times. The gene calls are TRBV6-5 and TRBJ1-1; 10 bases fit TRBD1. CDR3 size: 15 residues. V was clipped by 3 bases and J by 0 bases; unmatched bases: 1. Germline CDR1 and CDR2: MNHEY and SVGAGI. In DNA, the CDR3 is TGTGCCAGCAGTTATGGGACAGGGGTGAACACTGAAGCTTTCTTT. Amino acids: CASSYGTGVNTEAFF.

The rearrangement joins TRBV11-2 to TRBJ2-3, with TRBD1 matching 7 bases. Germline V gene data show CDR1 as SGHAT and CDR2 as FQNNGV. V gave up 6 bases and J gave up 4 bases; unmatched junction bases: 10. The CDR3 has 15 amino acids. CDR3 region: CASRNNRGRADTQYF. CDR3 DNA: TGTGCCAGCAGAAACAACAGGGGCCGGGCAGATACGCAGTATTTT.

This chain connects TRBV28 to TRBJ2-5; TRBD2 aligns across 7 bases. The CDR3 covers 13 residues. After removal of 6 bases from V and 5 bases from J, the junction contained 6 bases not matched to a gene. Germline CDR1 reads MDHEN; CDR2 reads SYDVKM. The CDR3 DNA sequence: TGTGCCAGCAGGGCGGGAGAGCGCGAGACCCAGTACTTC. It codes for CASRAGERETQYF.

This clonotype came up a few times. The V and J genes are TRBV18 and TRBJ2-5, with TRBD1 identical over 8 bases. The CDR3 consists of 14 residues. The trim removed 1 base at V and 4 bases at J, leaving 2 bases unmatched. Germline assignment: CDR1 KGHSH and CDR2 LQKENI. CDR3 loop: CASSPRTGSETQYF. The CDR3 DNA is TGTGCCAGCTCACCACGGACAGGGTCAGAGACCCAGTACTTC.

This clonotype was counted between two and nine times. V gene TRBV29-1 combines with J gene TRBJ2-7, with TRBD2 matching 10 bases. Germline V gene lookup returns CDR1 SQVTM and CDR2 ANQGSEA. V was clipped by 5 bases and J by 5 bases; unmatched bases: 9. The CDR3 contains 14 residues. The CDR3 DNA reads as TGCAGCGTTAAAGTTAGCGGGGGGAGCGACGAGCAGTACTTC. It translates to CSVKVSGGSDEQYF.

This clonotype was detected a few times. The chain is built from TRBV10-3 and TRBJ2-7; TRBD2 matches at 7 bases. The germline gives CDR1 ENHRY, CDR2 SYGVKD. With V trimmed by 0 bases and J by 3 bases, 5 bases remained unmatched. This CDR3 comprises 15 residues. Written as DNA, the CDR3 is TGTGCCATCAGTGAGTCGCAGCGGGGTTACTACGAGCAGTACTTC. This codes for CAISESQRGYYEQYF.

This clonotype was recorded a few times. This sequence joins TRBV7-3 and TRBJ2-7; no reliable D call. The CDR3 is 13 amino acids. The V and J ends lost 8 bases and 4 bases respectively, with 15 bases between them. The germline gives CDR1 SGHTA, CDR2 FQGTGA. The CDR3 DNA follows: TGTGCCAGCGGGGTGGGGATTTCTTACGAGCAGTACTTC. This sequence encodes CASGVGISYEQYF.

In this sample, this clonotype turned up a few times. CDR3 nucleotide sequence: TGCGCCAGCAGTGTCGGACAGGAGCGGGAGAAGCAGTACTTC. This sequence encodes CASSVGQEREKQYF. J is TRBJ2-7 and V is TRBV10-1, with D tentatively TRBD2 (8 bases). V was cut by 4 bases and J by 8 bases, with 18 bases left in between. The CDR3 runs to 14 residues. Germline V gene sequence: CDR1 WNHNN, CDR2 SYGVQD (reference sequence).

The table lists this clonotype with a few counts. V and J are TRBV5-6 and TRBJ1-2; TRBD1 might be the D (5 bases). Trimming cost V 4 bases and J 4 bases, with 17 bases left between them. The CDR3 contains 15 residues. Germline lookup yields CDR1 SGHDT and CDR2 YYEEEE. For the CDR3, the DNA is TGTGCCAGCAGCCCACGGTCAGGGACCAGCTATGGCTACACCTTC. Translation gives CASSPRSGTSYGYTF.

The rearrangement links TRBV7-9 to TRBJ2-7; TRBD2 aligns across 7 bases. This CDR3 is built from 16 residues. Trimming at V came to 1 base and at J to 0 bases, leaving 6 bases not matched to a gene. CDR1 is SEHNR and CDR2 is FQNEAQ in the germline V gene (reference sequence). The CDR3 region is CASSLGEGGVSYEQYF. In DNA form, the CDR3 reads TGTGCCAGCAGCTTAGGGGAGGGAGGGGTCTCCTACGAGCAGTACTTC.

The CDR3 here is CATSSGQGVYQPQHF. DNA of the CDR3: TGTGCCACCAGCAGCGGACAGGGGGTGTATCAGCCCCAGCATTTT. This chain joins TRBV15 and TRBJ1-5; 10 nucleotides agree with TRBD1. The length of the CDR3 is 15 residues. Germline V gene lookup returns CDR1 LNHNV and CDR2 YYDKDF (reference sequence). Germline trimming cut 3 bases from V and 5 bases from J; bases unmatched to any gene: 4.

This clonotype appeared many times. The rearrangement joins TRBV4-2 to TRBJ1-4; D might be TRBD1 (5 bases). Deletions cut 0 bases from V and 7 bases from J, with 15 bases between. The CDR3 runs 16 residues. The germline V gene has CDR1 LGHNA and CDR2 YNFKEQ. CDR3 in amino acids: CASSQDAGPRTEKLFF. CDR3 in DNA: TGTGCCAGCAGCCAAGATGCAGGGCCTCGTACTGAAAAACTGTTTTTT.

This clonotype was observed a few times. The genes are TRBV20-1 and TRBJ2-5; unclear D gene. Trimming took 5 bases from V and 7 from J, leaving 11 bases between them. The CDR3 has 11 amino acids. Germline V gene data show CDR1 as DFQATT and CDR2 as SNEGSKA (reference sequence). CDR3 DNA sequence: TGCAGTGCTCCCGGTGGTGGGACCCAGTACTTC. It codes for CSAPGGGTQYF.

This clonotype was seen a few times. The rearrangement joins TRBV20-1 to TRBJ1-3; D gene uncertain. The germline V gene encodes CDR1 DFQATT and CDR2 SNEGSKA (reference sequence). V was cut by 6 bases and J by 0 bases, with 12 bases left in between. The length of the CDR3 is 14 residues. The CDR3 loop is CSAQRAVSGNTIYF. The DNA of the CDR3 is TGCAGTGCGCAGAGAGCTGTCTCTGGAAACACCATATATTTT.

This clonotype has a count of ten or more. V usage is TRBV3-1 and J usage is TRBJ2-7, with D possibly matching TRBD2 (7 bases). V was shortened by 0 bases and J by 0 bases, with 12 bases between the two germline ends. The germline gives CDR1 LGHDT, CDR2 YNNKEL (reference sequence). The CDR3 runs to 16 residues. CDR3 residues: CASSQETGRVSYEQYF. The CDR3 DNA follows: TGTGCCAGCAGCCAAGAAACAGGGAGGGTCTCCTACGAGCAGTACTTC.

The chain is built from TRBV6-2 or TRBV6-3 and TRBJ1-1; perhaps TRBD1 as D (5 bases). V was cut by 2 bases and J by 1 base, with 23 bases left in between. The CDR3 has 19 residues. Germline CDR1 is MNHEY and CDR2 is SVGEGT. CDR3 in DNA: TGTGCCAGCAGTTACCCTAACTACGCAACGGGACGGACGAACACTGAAGCTTTCTTT. It translates to CASSYPNYATGRTNTEAFF.

The V call is TRBV4-3, the J call TRBJ2-1; D gene unclear. The V end was cut by 3 bases, the J end by 0 bases, with 9 bases between. The CDR3 spans 15 residues. In germline, CDR1 is LGHNA, CDR2 YSLEER. The CDR3 nucleotides are TGCGCCAGCAGCCATTCGCGATTCTCCTACAATGAGCAGTTCTTC. The encoded protein is CASSHSRFSYNEQFF.

This clonotype was detected only a few times. The chain uses TRBV4-1 and TRBJ1-1; TRBD1 might be the D (5 bases). V shed 4 bases and J shed 5 bases, with 17 bases lying between them. Germline loops: CDR1 MGHRA, CDR2 YSYEKL. CDR3 length: 15 amino acids. The DNA for the CDR3 is TGCGCCAGCAGCCGGGACTCCAAGGCCGGTACTGAAGCTTTCTTT. Its protein is CASSRDSKAGTEAFF.

CDR3 DNA sequence: TGTGCCAGCTCACCAGGGGCAAGTAATGAAAAACTGTTTTTT. Its protein is CASSPGASNEKLFF. This chain connects TRBV18 to TRBJ1-4, with D possibly matching TRBD1 (5 bases). The CDR3 contains 14 residues. The germline gives CDR1 KGHSH, CDR2 LQKENI. With 2 bases removed from V and 4 bases from J, the gap between germline ends came to 8 bases.

This chain joins TRBV20-1 and TRBJ1-1; tentatively, D is TRBD1 (5 bases). The germline V and J ends were trimmed by 4 bases and 2 bases, with 17 bases remaining between them. The length of the CDR3 is 15 residues. Germline V gene sequence: CDR1 DFQATT, CDR2 SNEGSKA (reference sequence). In DNA form, the CDR3 reads TGCAGTGCTACCCATAGCGGGCAGGGCAACACTGAAGCTTTCTTT. It is translated as CSATHSGQGNTEAFF.

The table lists this clonotype with a few counts. The J gene is TRBJ2-4, the V gene TRBV12-3 or TRBV12-4; weak D call: TRBD1 (6 bases). Between the trimmed V and J ends, which lost 1 base and 2 bases, there was a span of 12 bases. The CDR3 loop spans 16 amino acids. The CDR3 DNA reads TGTGCCAGCAGTTTAGGGGGGCAGGGTACCAAAAACATTCAGTACTTC. This codes for CASSLGGQGTKNIQYF.

In its sample, this clonotype was seen a few times. The J gene is TRBJ2-3, the V gene TRBV28; no firm D call. This CDR3 contains 16 residues. Trimming took off 5 bases at V and 1 base at J, with 16 bases between the two ends. Germline CDR1 is MDHEN and CDR2 is SYDVKM. CDR3 residues: CASSLPPSPGTDTQYF. The CDR3 region has the DNA TGTGCCAGCAGTCTTCCCCCGTCTCCGGGCACAGATACGCAGTATTTT.

This clonotype was picked up a small number of times. V is TRBV27 and J is TRBJ2-1; D unclear. CDR1 and CDR2 from the germline V gene are MNHEY and SMNVEV (reference sequence). V was pared by 0 bases and J by 5 bases, with 8 bases between. The CDR3 is 14 residues long. The CDR3 nucleotides read TGTGCCAGCAGTTTATCCCGCCAGCACAATGAGCAGTTCTTC. This codes for CASSLSRQHNEQFF.

This clonotype was picked up a small number of times. This chain joins TRBV7-2 and TRBJ2-1, with 9 bases matching TRBD2. The CDR3 is made up of 16 amino acids. J lost 9 bases, V lost 1 base, and 10 bases had no gene match. The germline V gene encodes CDR1 SGHTA and CDR2 FQGNSA. Here the CDR3 reads CASSLVLAGSFGEQFF. The CDR3 region has the DNA TGTGCCAGCAGCTTAGTTCTAGCGGGGTCTTTCGGTGAGCAGTTCTTC.

This clonotype was counted between two and nine times. The J gene is TRBJ1-1, the V gene TRBV6-1; D gene ambiguous. Trimming pared 6 bases from V and 4 bases from J, leaving 12 bases between. Germline V gives CDR1 MNHNS, CDR2 SASEGT. The CDR3 covers 13 residues. CDR3 sequence: CASRQGLITEAFF. In DNA, the CDR3 is TGTGCCAGCAGACAAGGTTTGATCACTGAAGCTTTCTTT.

V is TRBV5-1 and J is TRBJ1-2; D not certain. There are 17 residues in the CDR3. V was shortened by 0 bases and J by 4 bases, with 19 bases between the two germline ends. Germline CDR1 and CDR2: SGHRS and YFSETQ. CDR3 protein: CASSLGTSSTHLYGYTF. DNA for the CDR3: TGCGCCAGCAGCTTGGGGACTTCGTCCACCCATCTCTATGGCTACACCTTC.

This clonotype has ten or more counts. The chain couples TRBV10-3 to TRBJ2-4; tentative D call: TRBD2 (6 bases). This CDR3 has 15 amino acids. Germline V gene lookup returns CDR1 ENHRY and CDR2 SYGVKD. Trimming removed 2 bases from V and 1 base from J, with 9 bases in between. The CDR3 region is CAISEGGLAKNIQYF. In DNA form, the CDR3 reads TGTGCCATCAGTGAGGGGGGACTTGCCAAAAACATTCAGTACTTC.